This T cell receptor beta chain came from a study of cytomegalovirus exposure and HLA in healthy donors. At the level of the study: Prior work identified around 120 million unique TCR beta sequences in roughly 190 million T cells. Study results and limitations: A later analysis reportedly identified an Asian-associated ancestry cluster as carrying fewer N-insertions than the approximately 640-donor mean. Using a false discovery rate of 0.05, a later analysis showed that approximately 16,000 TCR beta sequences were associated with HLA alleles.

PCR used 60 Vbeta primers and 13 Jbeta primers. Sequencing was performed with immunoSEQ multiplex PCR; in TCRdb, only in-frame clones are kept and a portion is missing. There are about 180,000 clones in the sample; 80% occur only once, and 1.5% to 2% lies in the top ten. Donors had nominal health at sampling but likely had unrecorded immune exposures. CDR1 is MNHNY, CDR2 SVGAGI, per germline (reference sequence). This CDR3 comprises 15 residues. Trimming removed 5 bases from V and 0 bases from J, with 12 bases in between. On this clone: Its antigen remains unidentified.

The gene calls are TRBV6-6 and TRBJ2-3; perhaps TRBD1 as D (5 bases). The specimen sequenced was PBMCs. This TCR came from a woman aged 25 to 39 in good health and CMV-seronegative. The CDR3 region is CASSPRRVSTDTQYF. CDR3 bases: TGTGCCAGCAGTCCCCGCAGGGTTAGCACAGATACGCAGTATTTT.